This T cell receptor (beta chain) was obtained from a study of regulatory T cells in long-lasting Graves disease (dated by TCRdb to about 2021). Regarding the study in general: Antithyroid drugs had been taken for less than 3 months by newly diagnosed Graves' disease patients. Persistent Graves' disease patients were compared with newly diagnosed Graves' disease patients by peripheral blood TCR sequencing and RNA sequencing. The study took place in China and was registered as a clinical trial. A total of approximately 35 samples were covered by TCR sequencing, comprising 13 persistent and around 20 newly diagnosed Graves' disease patients. Study-level results and caveats: Compared with newly diagnosed patients, patients with persistent Graves' disease had lower TCR Shannon entropy and fewer highly expanded clones, which suggests clonal expansion. Only peripheral blood was studied, because thyroid tissue, the primary lesion, was inaccessible. Only the TCR beta chain was sequenced and analyzed. Preferential use of TRBV28, TRBJ1-2 and TRBJ2-5 was observed in persistent disease, whereas TRBV20-1 and TRBJ2-1 were favored in newly diagnosed disease. As a limitation, the authors acknowledged that the small sample size may reduce accuracy. Patients with persistent disease shared more public clonotypes (approximately 2,500) than newly diagnosed patients did (about 1,000).

There are 13 amino acids in the CDR3, from cysteine to phenylalanine inclusive. The CDR3 DNA has 39 bases and is translated from base 1. The germline ends are 13 bases apart after V is trimmed by 4 bases and J by 7 bases. CDR1 and CDR2 were assigned from the germline V gene as SGHDN and FVKESK. To prepare the library, multiplex PCR was applied. The instrument was an Illumina HiSeq 4000. CDR3 regions were amplified by Arm-PCR with iRepertoire HTBI primers to construct TCR beta libraries. Gel purification was performed on PCR products prior to sequencing. Processing in the source paper ran as follows. Gene usage analysis of CDR3 amino acid clonotypes relied on the approximately 60 TRBV and around 13 TRBJ segments identified across samples. Filtered high-quality paired reads were merged into contigs using COPE and FqMerger. BLAST was used to align contigs to the IMGT TRBV, TRBD and TRBJ reference genes, and CDR3 was defined following IMGT. Any clonotype with a frequency above 0.1% was classified as a highly expanded clone. Shannon entropy was used to measure repertoire diversity, and the Gini coefficient was used to measure V-J evenness. Clonotypes shared by more than one individual were considered public. Using fastp at Q25 and MiXCR, TCRdb reprocessed the public reads and kept productive beta chains. Entries that share a CDR3 protein sequence are merged under the most common genes and DNA. The V and J calls come from TCRdb's annotation, not from the publication. The sample has around 420,000 distinct CDR3 sequences on record, about 14% of them singletons. Of the sample, about a fifth falls within the top ten clones.

This clonotype has just a few counts. Its antigen remains undetermined. The record has no base qualities; no much larger clone is one base away. The sample's time point label, decoded: newly diagnosed GD, antithyroid drugs for less than 3 months. RNA was extracted from PBMCs in TRIzol for both TCR sequencing and RNA sequencing. Graves' disease was diagnosed according to American Thyroid Association guidelines. Patients were recruited from an endocrinology department in Xi'an, China. Each patient gave about 10 milliliters of peripheral blood, collected in an EDTA anticoagulant tube. Ficoll Paque Plus density gradient separation was used to isolate PBMCs, and no further T cell sorting was done. An Agilent 2100 Bioanalyzer and agarose gel were used to check RNA quality, and a NanoDrop 2000 was used to measure RNA concentration.

This TCR was sampled from a female donor with Graves disease. Sequenced here: peripheral blood mononuclear cells (PBMCs), sampled at new diagnosis, from a patient treated with antithyroid drugs. The sequence links TRBV14 to TRBJ1-2; no D gene can be assigned with confidence. The CDR3 protein sequence reads: CASSPLLARGYTF. The nucleotide sequence reads TGTGCCAGCAGCCCCCTATTAGCCCGTGGCTACACCTTC.